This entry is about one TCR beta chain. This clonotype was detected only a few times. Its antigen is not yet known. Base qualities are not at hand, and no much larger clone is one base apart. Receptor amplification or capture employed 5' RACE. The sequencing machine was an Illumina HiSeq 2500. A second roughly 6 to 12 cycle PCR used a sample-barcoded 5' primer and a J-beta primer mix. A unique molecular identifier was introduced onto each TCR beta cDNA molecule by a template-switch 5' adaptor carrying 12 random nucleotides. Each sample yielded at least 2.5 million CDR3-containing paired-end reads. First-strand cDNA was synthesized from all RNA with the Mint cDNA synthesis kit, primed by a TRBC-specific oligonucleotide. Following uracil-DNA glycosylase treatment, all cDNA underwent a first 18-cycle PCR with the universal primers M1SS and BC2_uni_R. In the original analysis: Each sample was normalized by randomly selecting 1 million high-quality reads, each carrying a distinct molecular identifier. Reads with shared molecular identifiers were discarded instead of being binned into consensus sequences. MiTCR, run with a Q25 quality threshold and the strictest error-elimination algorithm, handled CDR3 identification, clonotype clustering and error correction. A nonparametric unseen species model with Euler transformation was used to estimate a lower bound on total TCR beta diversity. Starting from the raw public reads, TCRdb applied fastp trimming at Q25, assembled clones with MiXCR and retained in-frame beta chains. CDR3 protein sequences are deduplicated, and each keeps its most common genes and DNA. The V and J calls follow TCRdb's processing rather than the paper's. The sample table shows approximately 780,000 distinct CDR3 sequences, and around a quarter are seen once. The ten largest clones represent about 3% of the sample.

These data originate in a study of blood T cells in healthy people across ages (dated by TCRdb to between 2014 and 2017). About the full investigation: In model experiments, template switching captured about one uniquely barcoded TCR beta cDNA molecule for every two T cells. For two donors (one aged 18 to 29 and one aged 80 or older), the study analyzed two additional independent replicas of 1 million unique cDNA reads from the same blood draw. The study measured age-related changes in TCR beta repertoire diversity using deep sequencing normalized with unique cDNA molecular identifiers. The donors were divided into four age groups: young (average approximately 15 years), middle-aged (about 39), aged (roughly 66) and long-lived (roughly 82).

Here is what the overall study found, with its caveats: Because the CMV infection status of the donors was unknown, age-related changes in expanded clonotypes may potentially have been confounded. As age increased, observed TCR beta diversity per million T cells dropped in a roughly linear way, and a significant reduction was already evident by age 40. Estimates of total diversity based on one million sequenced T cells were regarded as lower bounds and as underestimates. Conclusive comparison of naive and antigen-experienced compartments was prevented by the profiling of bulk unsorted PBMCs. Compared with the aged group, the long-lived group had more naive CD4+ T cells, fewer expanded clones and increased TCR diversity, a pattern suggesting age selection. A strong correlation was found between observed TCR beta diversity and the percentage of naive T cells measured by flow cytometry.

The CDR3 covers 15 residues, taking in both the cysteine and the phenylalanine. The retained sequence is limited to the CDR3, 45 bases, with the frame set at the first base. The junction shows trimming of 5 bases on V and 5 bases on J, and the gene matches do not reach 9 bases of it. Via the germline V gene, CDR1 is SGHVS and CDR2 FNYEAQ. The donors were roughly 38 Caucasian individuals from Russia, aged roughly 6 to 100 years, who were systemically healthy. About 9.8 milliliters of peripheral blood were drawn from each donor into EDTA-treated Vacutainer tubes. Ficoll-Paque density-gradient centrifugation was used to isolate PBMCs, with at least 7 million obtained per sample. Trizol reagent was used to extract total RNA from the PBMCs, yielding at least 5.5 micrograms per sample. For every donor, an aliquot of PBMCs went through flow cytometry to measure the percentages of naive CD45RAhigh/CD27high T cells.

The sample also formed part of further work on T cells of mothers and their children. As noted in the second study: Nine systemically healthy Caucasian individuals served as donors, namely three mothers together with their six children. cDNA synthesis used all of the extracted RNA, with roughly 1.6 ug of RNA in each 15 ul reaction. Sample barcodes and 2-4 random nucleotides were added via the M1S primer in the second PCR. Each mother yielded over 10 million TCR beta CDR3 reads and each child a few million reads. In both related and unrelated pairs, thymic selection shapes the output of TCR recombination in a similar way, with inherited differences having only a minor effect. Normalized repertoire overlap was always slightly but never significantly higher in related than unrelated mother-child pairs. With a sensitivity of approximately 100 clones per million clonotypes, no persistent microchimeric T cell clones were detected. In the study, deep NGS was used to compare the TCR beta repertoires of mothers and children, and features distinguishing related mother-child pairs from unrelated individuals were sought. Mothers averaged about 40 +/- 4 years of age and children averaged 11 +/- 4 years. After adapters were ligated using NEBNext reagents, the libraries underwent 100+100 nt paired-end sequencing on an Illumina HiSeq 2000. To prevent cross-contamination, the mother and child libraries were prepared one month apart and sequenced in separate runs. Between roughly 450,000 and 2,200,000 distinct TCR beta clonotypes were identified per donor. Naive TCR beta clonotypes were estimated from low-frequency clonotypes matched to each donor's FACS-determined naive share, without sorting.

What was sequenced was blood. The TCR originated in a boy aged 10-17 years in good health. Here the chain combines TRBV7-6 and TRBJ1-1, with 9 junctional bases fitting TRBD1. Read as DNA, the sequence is TGTGCCAGCAGCACTCGGACAGGGGAAGGGACTGAAGCTTTCTTT. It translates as CASSTRTGEGTEAFF.